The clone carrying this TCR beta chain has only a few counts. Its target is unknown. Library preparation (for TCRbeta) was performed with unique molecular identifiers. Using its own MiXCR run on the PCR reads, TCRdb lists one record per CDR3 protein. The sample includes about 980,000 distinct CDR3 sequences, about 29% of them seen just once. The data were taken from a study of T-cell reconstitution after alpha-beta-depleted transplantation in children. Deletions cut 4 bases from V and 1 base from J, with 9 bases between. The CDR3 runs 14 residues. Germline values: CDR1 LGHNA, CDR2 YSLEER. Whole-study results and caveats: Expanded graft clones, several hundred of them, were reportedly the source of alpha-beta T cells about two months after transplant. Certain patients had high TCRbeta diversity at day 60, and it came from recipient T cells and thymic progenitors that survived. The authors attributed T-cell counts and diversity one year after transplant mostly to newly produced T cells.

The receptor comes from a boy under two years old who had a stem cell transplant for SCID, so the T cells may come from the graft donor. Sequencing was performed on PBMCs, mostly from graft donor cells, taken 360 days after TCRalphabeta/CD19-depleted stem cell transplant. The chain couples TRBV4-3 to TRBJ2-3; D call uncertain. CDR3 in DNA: TGCGCCAGCAGCCCCCTGTGGGGCACAGATACGCAGTATTTT. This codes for CASSPLWGTDTQYF.